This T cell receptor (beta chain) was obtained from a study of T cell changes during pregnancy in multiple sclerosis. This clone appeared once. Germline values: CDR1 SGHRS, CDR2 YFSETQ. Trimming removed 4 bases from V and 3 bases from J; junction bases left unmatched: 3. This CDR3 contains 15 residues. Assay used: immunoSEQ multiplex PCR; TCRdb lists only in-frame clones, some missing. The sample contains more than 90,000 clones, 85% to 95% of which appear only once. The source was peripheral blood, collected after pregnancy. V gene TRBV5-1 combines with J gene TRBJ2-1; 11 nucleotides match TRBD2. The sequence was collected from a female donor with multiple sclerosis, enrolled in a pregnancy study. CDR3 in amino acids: CASSLGTSGYNEQFF. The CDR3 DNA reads TGCGCCAGCAGCCTCGGGACTAGCGGCTACAATGAGCAGTTCTTC.